A selection of T cell receptor beta chains follows, all from one sample in a study. TCRdb itself ran the RT-PCR reads through MiXCR, one entry per CDR3 protein. The repertoire holds approximately 720,000 distinct CDR3 sequences, with 12% to 15% as singletons. Sequencing was performed on memory CD4+ T cells from blood. The receptors here all came from a female donor in good health, serving as a healthy control. CDR3s include the opening cysteine and the closing phenylalanine or tryptophan. D genes are given only for firm matches. Where a row states a size, it is once, few, many or the class of an expanded clone; other rows omit it.

TRBJ2-7 | many | TRBD2 | TRBV4-1 | CASSLDPSGSRHEQYF | TGCGCCAGCAGCCTCGACCCTAGCGGGAGTCGGCACGAGCAGTACTTC
TRBJ2-7 | NA | NA | TRBV20-1 | CSARETSIYEQYF | TGCAGTGCTAGAGAAACTAGCATATACGAGCAGTACTTC
TRBJ2-1 | NA | TRBD2 | TRBV10-3 | CAISRTSGGASVEDEQFF | TGTGCCATCAGCAGAACTAGCGGGGGGGCCAGTGTAGAAGATGAGCAGTTCTTC
TRBJ2-5 | few | NA | TRBV28 | CASRPAGQETQYF | TGTGCCAGCAGGCCGGCCGGCCAAGAGACCCAGTACTTC
TRBJ2-1 | many | NA | TRBV3-1 | CASSQDPGGSYNEQFF | TGTGCCAGCAGCCAAGACCCTGGAGGATCCTACAATGAGCAGTTCTTC
TRBJ2-1 | many | TRBD2 | TRBV4-1 | CASSQETSGAVHEQFF | TGCGCCAGCAGCCAAGAAACTAGCGGGGCGGTACATGAGCAGTTCTTC
TRBJ2-1 | NA | TRBD1 | TRBV6-6 | CASRYQGQGFDNEQFF | TGTGCCAGCAGGTACCAGGGACAGGGGTTTGACAATGAGCAGTTCTTC
TRBJ2-5 | many | NA | TRBV20-1 | CSARRTETQYF | TGCAGTGCTAGGCGAACGGAGACCCAGTACTTC
TRBJ2-3 | few | TRBD1 | TRBV11-2 | CASSSRTGRLISSTDTQYF | TGTGCCAGCAGCTCTAGGACAGGACGCTTGATCTCTAGCACAGATACGCAGTATTTT
TRBJ2-1 | NA | TRBD2 | TRBV7-9 | CASSKGEGKGQDEQFF | TGTGCCAGCAGCAAAGGGGAGGGGAAGGGGCAAGATGAGCAGTTCTTC
TRBJ1-2 | NA | NA | TRBV6-6 | CASKSGREDGYTF | TGTGCCAGCAAGTCCGGCAGGGAAGATGGCTACACCTTC
TRBJ1-2 | NA | TRBD1 | TRBV27 | CASIPSGTGRNNYGYTF | TGTGCCAGCATCCCCTCCGGGACAGGCCGGAATAACTATGGCTACACCTTC
TRBJ1-1 | NA | NA | TRBV7-2 | CASSSDGLMNTEAFF | TGTGCCAGCAGCTCGGACGGACTGATGAACACTGAAGCTTTCTTT
TRBJ2-2 | NA | NA | TRBV18 | CASSPVDRSTGELFF | TGTGCCAGCTCACCAGTCGACAGGTCTACCGGGGAGCTGTTTTTT
TRBJ2-1 | many | NA | TRBV27 | CASSLQGSNEQFF | TGTGCCAGCAGTTTACAGGGTAGTAATGAGCAGTTCTTC
TRBJ2-7 | many | TRBD1 | TRBV12-3/TRBV12-4 | CASSSGGTSSYEQYF | TGTGCCAGCAGTTCAGGGGGAACTAGCTCCTACGAGCAGTACTTC
TRBJ1-1 | few | NA | TRBV9 | CASSVGSHRAGVNTEAFF | TGTGCCAGCAGCGTAGGGTCGCATCGGGCAGGGGTGAACACTGAAGCTTTCTTT
TRBJ1-2 | few | TRBD1 | TRBV11-1 | CASSPNRGGVGYTF | TGTGCCAGCAGCCCCAACAGGGGAGGTGTTGGCTACACCTTC
TRBJ2-7 | NA | TRBD2 | TRBV29-1 | CSVQRDSYEQYF | TGCAGCGTCCAGCGGGACTCCTACGAGCAGTACTTC
TRBJ2-7 | many | NA | TRBV5-6 | CASSFWDRPYEQYF | TGTGCCAGCAGTTTCTGGGACCGCCCCTACGAGCAGTACTTC
TRBJ2-3 | few | TRBD2 | TRBV5-1 | CASSPGTSGRSDTQYF | TGCGCCAGCAGCCCCGGGACTAGCGGGAGATCAGATACGCAGTATTTT
TRBJ1-3 | once | NA | TRBV5-1 | CASHPGAGHSGNTIYF | TGCGCCAGCCACCCCGGAGCGGGCCACTCTGGAAACACCATATATTTT
TRBJ1-1 | NA | NA | TRBV13 | CASSWGRARNTEAFF | TGTGCCAGCAGCTGGGGCAGGGCCAGGAACACTGAAGCTTTCTTT
TRBJ2-1 | many | NA | TRBV6-6 | CASRDLSWNEQFF | TGTGCCAGCAGGGACCTCAGTTGGAATGAGCAGTTCTTC
TRBJ2-3 | NA | NA | TRBV2 | CASRDTHLTDTQYF | TGTGCCAGCAGGGACACTCATCTCACAGATACGCAGTATTTT
TRBJ1-2 | NA | TRBD1 | TRBV28 | CASTRGGQGSYGYTF | TGTGCCAGCACCCGAGGGGGACAGGGGTCCTATGGCTACACCTTC
TRBJ2-7 | many | NA | TRBV6-5 | CASSYSVGTPYEQYF | TGTGCCAGCAGTTACTCGGTCGGCACACCCTACGAGCAGTACTTC
TRBJ2-6 | few | NA | TRBV28 | CASRTGSTVANVLTF | TGTGCCAGCAGGACCGGATCAACTGTGGCCAACGTCCTGACTTTC
TRBJ1-2 | few | TRBD1 | TRBV7-8 | CASSLAIRGQLDGYTF | TGTGCCAGCAGCTTAGCGATCAGGGGGCAGTTAGATGGCTACACCTTC
TRBJ1-2 | few | NA | TRBV6-6 | CASSYRGEGRYGYTF | TGTGCCAGCAGTTACAGGGGGGAAGGGCGCTATGGCTACACCTTC
TRBJ2-6 | few | NA | TRBV5-1 | CASSLSTGANVLTF | TGCGCCAGCAGCCTGAGCACTGGGGCCAACGTCCTGACTTTC
TRBJ2-1 | few | NA | TRBV12-3/TRBV12-4 | CASSSLEQFF | TGTGCCAGCAGTTCCCTGGAGCAGTTCTTC
TRBJ1-1 | few | TRBD1 | TRBV5-5 | CASRSGTGGKDTEAFF | TGTGCCAGCAGATCCGGCACAGGGGGGAAAGACACTGAAGCTTTCTTT
TRBJ2-3 | many | TRBD2 | TRBV6-2/TRBV6-3 | CASSQTGGTDTQYF | TGTGCCAGCAGTCAGACCGGGGGGACAGATACGCAGTATTTT
TRBJ1-5 | many | NA | TRBV12-3/TRBV12-4 | CASSLGGGQPQHF | TGTGCCAGCAGCCTCGGAGGAGGACAGCCCCAGCATTTT
TRBJ2-7 | few | NA | TRBV7-2 | CASSLFAGPYEQYF | TGTGCCAGCAGCTTATTCGCAGGACCCTACGAGCAGTACTTC
TRBJ2-7 | few | NA | TRBV7-9 | CASSPQAATTYEQYF | TGTGCCAGCAGCCCCCAAGCGGCGACGACCTACGAGCAGTACTTC
TRBJ2-5 | many | NA | TRBV9 | CASSVNQTQYF | TGTGCCAGCAGCGTAAACCAGACCCAGTACTTC
TRBJ2-2 | NA | NA | TRBV20-1 | CSARLVEGTGELFF | TGCAGTGCTAGATTGGTGGAGGGCACCGGGGAGCTGTTTTTT
TRBJ2-3 | few | TRBD2 | TRBV7-3 | CASSLRGTSGDLSTDTQYF | TGTGCCAGCAGCTTACGGGGGACTAGCGGTGACTTAAGCACAGATACGCAGTATTTT
TRBJ2-7 | few | TRBD1 | TRBV5-1 | CASSLVAGQGENEQYF | TGCGCCAGCAGCTTGGTAGCCGGACAGGGTGAGAACGAGCAGTACTTC
TRBJ2-7 | NA | NA | TRBV3-1 | CASSQDSVSYEQYF | TGTGCCAGCAGCCAGGATAGCGTCTCCTACGAGCAGTACTTC
TRBJ1-1 | few | NA | TRBV5-6 | CASTRDMGNTEAFF | TGTGCCAGCACCCGGGACATGGGGAACACTGAAGCTTTCTTT
TRBJ2-7 | NA | NA | TRBV3-2 | CASSQEGLTSYEQYF | TGTGCCAGCAGCCAAGAAGGGTTGACCTCCTACGAGCAGTACTTC
TRBJ2-5 | few | TRBD2 | TRBV27 | CASSPLIAGEETQYF | TGTGCCAGCAGTCCACTAATAGCGGGAGAAGAGACCCAGTACTTC
TRBJ1-5 | NA | NA | TRBV11-2 | CASSLAQGQGPPNQPQHF | TGTGCCAGCAGCTTAGCCCAGGGGCAGGGCCCCCCCAATCAGCCCCAGCATTTT
TRBJ2-3 | many | TRBD2 | TRBV9 | CASSASGRRGTQYF | TGTGCCAGCAGCGCTAGCGGGAGACGGGGCACGCAGTATTTT
TRBJ1-1 | NA | NA | TRBV7-9 | CASSLGNFEAFF | TGTGCCAGCAGCTTAGGAAATTTTGAAGCTTTCTTT
TRBJ1-2 | few | NA | TRBV9 | CASSSLGALDHGYTF | TGTGCCAGCAGCTCCCTAGGGGCTCTTGACCATGGCTACACCTTC
TRBJ2-2 | many | TRBD1 | TRBV12-3/TRBV12-4 | CASTRTGAAGELFF | TGTGCCAGCACCCGGACAGGGGCCGCGGGGGAGCTGTTTTTT
TRBJ2-3 | NA | TRBD2 | TRBV6-2/TRBV6-3 | CASSQAGLFDTQYF | TGTGCCAGCAGCCAAGCGGGACTGTTTGATACGCAGTATTTT